The 20 T cell receptor beta chains below were found in one sample sequenced in a study of spatial heterogeneity in lung cancer. Via MiXCR, TCRdb re-called the 5' RACE reads, giving one row per CDR3 protein. Among 6,000 to 7,500 distinct CDR3 sequences listed, roughly an eighth were seen once. Study-wide results and limits: Counts that tracked tumor mutation counts were those of expanded intratumoral alpha and beta TCRs.

Time point reported: sample taken at primary tumor resection. Which antigens these TCRs recognize remains unknown. The source material was lung tumor tissue, sampled at surgery. Receptors originate from a male donor with early-stage non-small cell lung cancer.

The gene calls are TRBV19 and TRBJ2-3; D not resolved. V was trimmed by 7 bases and J by 0 bases, leaving 14 bases between them. Germline V gene lookup returns CDR1 LNHDA and CDR2 SQIVND (reference sequence). The CDR3 extends over 15 amino acids. CDR3: CASNPSARSTDTQYF. The CDR3 DNA follows: TGTGCCAGTAACCCGAGCGCACGGAGCACAGATACGCAGTATTTT.

The chain uses TRBV10-3 and TRBJ2-5; 10 positions agree with TRBD2. The CDR3 has 15 residues. The J segment lost 4 bases and the V segment lost 8 bases, leaving 10 bases of the junction unmatched. Germline V gene data show CDR1 as ENHRY and CDR2 as SYGVKD. CDR3 region: CAISRASGSGETQYF. The DNA for the CDR3 is TGTGCCATCTCCAGGGCTAGCGGGAGTGGAGAGACCCAGTACTTC.

This clonotype occurred many times. The CDR3 reads CAIRSTGNQETQYF. The CDR3 DNA reads as TGTGCCATCAGGTCGACAGGGAACCAAGAGACCCAGTACTTC. This sequence joins TRBV10-3 and TRBJ2-5, with 7 positions matching TRBD1. Per the germline V gene, CDR1 is ENHRY and CDR2 is SYGVKD. The ends lost 6 bases at V and 0 bases at J; junction bases unmatched: 4. This CDR3 has 14 residues.

By sample fraction, this clonotype is large (0.1 to 1%). The rearrangement links TRBV20-1 to TRBJ1-1; the D gene is possibly TRBD1 (5 bases). In germline, CDR1 is DFQATT, CDR2 SNEGSKA (reference sequence). V was clipped by 0 bases and J by 4 bases, with 9 bases between them. The CDR3 length is 13 residues. The CDR3 DNA sequence: TGCAGTGCTAGAGAGCAGGGACGCACTGAAGCTTTCTTT. Amino acid sequence: CSAREQGRTEAFF.

This clonotype was found many times. Here the CDR3 reads CSARGGLFWEQYF. In DNA, the CDR3 is TGCAGTGCTAGGGGGGGTCTGTTTTGGGAGCAGTACTTC. The V call is TRBV20-1, the J call TRBJ2-7; D possibly corresponds to TRBD2 (6 bases). The V and J ends lost 3 bases and 7 bases respectively, with 16 bases between them. CDR3 length: 13 amino acids. Germline loops: CDR1 DFQATT, CDR2 SNEGSKA (reference sequence).

In its sample, this clonotype was seen many times. V gene TRBV29-1 combines with J gene TRBJ1-2; 8 bases line up with TRBD1. With 4 bases clipped from V and 7 bases from J, the junction kept 8 bases outside the gene matches. Germline CDR1 reads SQVTM; CDR2 reads ANQGSEA. The CDR3 consists of 13 residues. CDR3 DNA: TGCAGCGTTGGTGACAGGGGTCGACCTGGCTACACCTTC. This gives the protein CSVGDRGRPGYTF.

This clonotype was seen at least ten times. The chain joins TRBV6-5 to TRBJ2-3; 10 bases line up with TRBD2. V dropped 0 bases and J dropped 4; count of bases not matched to a gene: 7. The germline V gene encodes CDR1 MNHEY and CDR2 SVGAGI. The CDR3 length is 17 residues. The CDR3 here is CASSYSPLAGEADTQYF. CDR3 nucleotide sequence: TGTGCCAGCAGTTACTCCCCTCTAGCGGGAGAGGCAGATACGCAGTATTTT.

Sample share makes this clonotype medium-sized (0.01 to 0.1%). The chain combines TRBV24-1 with TRBJ2-3; D unclear. The CDR3 is 13 amino acids. Germline CDR1 and CDR2: KGHDR and SFDVKD. V was trimmed by 0 bases and J by 4 bases, leaving 4 bases between them. The CDR3 reads CATSDLTPDTQYF. The CDR3 region has the DNA TGTGCCACCAGTGATTTGACCCCAGATACGCAGTATTTT.

This clonotype was seen at least ten times. V gene TRBV19 combines with J gene TRBJ2-2; TRBD1 matches at 8 bases. The CDR3 spans 12 residues. Trimming took 8 bases from V and 4 from J; bases not matched to a gene: 0. CDR1 is LNHDA, CDR2 SQIVND, per germline (reference sequence). The CDR3 sequence: CASGQGTGELFF. The DNA of the CDR3 is TGTGCCAGTGGACAGGGCACCGGGGAGCTGTTTTTT.

Worth noting for this clonotype: A much larger clone differs from this one at a single base, so this may be a read error. The CDR3 DNA reads TGTGCCAGCAGCTTCGGGACACCTAACATGAACACTGTAGCTTTCTTT. Amino acids: CASSFGTPNMNTVAFF. J is TRBJ1-1 and V is TRBV9; tentatively, D is TRBD1 (6 bases). CDR1 is SGDLS and CDR2 is YYNGEE in the germline V gene. The CDR3 length is 16 residues.

This chain connects TRBV9 to TRBJ2-3, with D tentatively TRBD2 (5 bases). This CDR3 has 15 residues. Trimming cost V 0 bases and J 6 bases, with 14 bases left between them. The germline V gene has CDR1 SGDLS and CDR2 YYNGEE. CDR3 loop: CASSVGRASRDTQYF. The CDR3 bases are TGTGCCAGCAGCGTAGGGCGGGCTTCCAGGGATACGCAGTATTTT.

The sample holds many counts of this clonotype. The chain carries TRBV5-1 and TRBJ2-2; D is unclear. Germline V gives CDR1 SGHRS, CDR2 YFSETQ. V lost 1 base and J 6 bases, leaving 1 base between the germline ends. The CDR3 has 11 amino acids. The CDR3 DNA sequence: TGCGCCAGCAGCTTGCCCGGGGAGCTGTTTTTT. Amino acid sequence: CASSLPGELFF.

By its share, this clonotype is medium-sized. This chain links TRBV9 with TRBJ1-5; D not certain. The CDR3 covers 12 residues. CDR1 and CDR2 (germline): SGDLS, YYNGEE. Trimming removed 2 bases at V and 4 bases at J, with 4 bases between. CDR3 nucleotides: TGTGCCAGCAGCGTCGGAAATCAGCCCCAGCATTTT. It is translated as CASSVGNQPQHF.

This clonotype was observed a few times. The chain recombines TRBV7-9 with TRBJ2-7; the match to TRBD2 covers 8 bases. Germline lookup yields CDR1 SEHNR and CDR2 FQNEAQ (reference sequence). The V gene end was trimmed by 2 bases and the J gene end by 1 base; junction bases not matched to a gene: 4. This CDR3 is built from 15 residues. CDR3 loop: CASSLPASGSYEQYF. In DNA, the CDR3 is TGTGCCAGCAGCTTACCGGCTAGCGGGTCCTACGAGCAGTACTTC.

This clonotype was detected many times. The chain employs TRBV7-9 and TRBJ1-1, with 8 bases aligning to TRBD1. The CDR3 extends over 15 amino acids. Germline assignment: CDR1 SEHNR and CDR2 FQNEAQ (reference sequence). V lost 5 bases, J lost 10 bases, and 15 bases stayed unmatched. CDR3 sequence: CASSPTEGTGTGAFF. As DNA, the CDR3 is TGTGCCAGCAGCCCCACTGAGGGAACAGGGACAGGAGCTTTCTTT.

This clonotype has a count of ten or more. The rearrangement links TRBV12-2 to TRBJ1-1; the table's TRBD1 call for D was not verified on the DNA. TRBV12-2 is an annotated pseudogene. CDR3 length: 18 residues. CDR3 sequence: CASRLFLPGTRKDTEAFF. As DNA, the CDR3 is TGTGCAAGTCGCTTATTCCTCCCTGGGACACGAAAGGACACTGAAGCTTTCTTT.

By sample share, this clonotype is medium-sized (0.01 to 0.1%). The chain has TRBV6-5 and TRBJ2-7, with 8 positions matching TRBD1. V gave up 0 bases and J gave up 8 bases; unmatched junction bases: 9. The germline V gene encodes CDR1 MNHEY and CDR2 SVGAGI. The CDR3 has 15 amino acids. The DNA for the CDR3 is TGTGCCAGCAGTTACTCGAGGGCAGGGGGCGATAAGCAGTACTTC. Translated, it gives CASSYSRAGGDKQYF.

This clonotype turned up a few times. The rearrangement uses TRBV9 and TRBJ1-5; D uncertain. Germline CDR1 reads SGDLS; CDR2 reads YYNGEE. The CDR3 is 15 residues long. Trimming removed 4 bases from V and 4 bases from J, with 15 bases in between. DNA of the CDR3: TGTGCCAGCAGCTCGAGACCCCACCTAAATCAGCCCCAGCATTTT. This translates into CASSSRPHLNQPQHF.

This clonotype is medium-sized in the sample. This chain connects TRBV30 to TRBJ1-5, with 7 bases identical to TRBD1. V dropped 1 base and J dropped 5; count of bases not matched to a gene: 5. This CDR3 is built from 14 residues. Germline V gene sequence: CDR1 GTSNPN, CDR2 SVGIG (reference sequence). CDR3 nucleotides: TGTGCCTGGAGTGCTGACAGGGACTATCAGCCCCAGCATTTT. Protein product: CAWSADRDYQPQHF. The variable domain in full, with the rest retrieved from reference TRBV30 and TRBJ1-5, is SQTIHQWPATLVQPVGSPLSLECTVEGTSNPNLYWYRQAAGRGLQLLFYSVGIGQISSEVPQNLSASRPQDRQFILSSKKLLLSDSGFYLCAWSADRDYQPQHFGDGTRLSIL.

This clonotype is deemed medium-sized. V usage is TRBV5-1 and J usage is TRBJ1-2, with D maybe TRBD1 (5 bases). The CDR3 runs 14 residues. Trimming shortened V by 2 bases and J by 5 bases, and 13 bases separated the two germline ends. Looked up from germline, CDR1 is SGHRS and CDR2 is YFSETQ. In DNA form, the CDR3 reads TGCGCCAGCAGCTTCTCTAGGGGCTCGTATGGCTACACCTTC. It is translated as CASSFSRGSYGYTF.